The 19 T cell receptor beta chains listed next were all sequenced from one sample in a study of shared clonotypes between healthy human individuals (dated by TCRdb to 2019 to 2021). CD8 naive samples were obtained by positive selection for CCR7 among CD45RO-negative cells, yielding a CD45RA+CCR7+ population from which TemRA cells were excluded. Libraries were made using the immunoSEQ multiplex PCR assay. Sourced from immuneACCESS, this table was stored by TCRdb with only in-frame sequences that have V and J called. A share of the clones is absent; for the studies checked, an unresolved V gene accounts for under half, and the remainder has no known explanation. The sample contains about 820,000 clones, 80% to 95% of them found a single time. The ten largest account for less than 25% of the sample. The material sequenced was naive CD8+ T cells sorted from blood. The cell subset or site label here, explained by the study, means: CD45RA+CCR7+. These TCRs come from a man aged 30 to 39 in good health.

This chain joins TRBV10-3 and TRBJ2-1, with D possibly matching TRBD2 (6 bases). From germline, CDR1 is ENHRY and CDR2 SYGVKD. The V end lost 0 bases, the J end lost 4 bases, and 13 bases lay between the germline ends. The CDR3 consists of 16 residues. In DNA, the CDR3 is TGTGCCATCAGTGAGTCGATTAGCGGACCTTACAATGAGCAGTTCTTC. This sequence encodes CAISESISGPYNEQFF.

J is TRBJ1-1 and V is TRBV7-9, with D possibly matching TRBD1 (6 bases). CDR3 length: 16 amino acids. Germline lookup yields CDR1 SEHNR and CDR2 FQNEAQ (reference sequence). V dropped 2 bases and J dropped 0 bases, with 13 bases sitting between them. The CDR3 loop reads CASSLRRGQLNTEAFF. As DNA, the CDR3 is TGTGCCAGCAGCTTACGCCGCGGACAGTTGAACACTGAAGCTTTCTTT.

This chain's CDR3 is CASSVESGYVEQFF. The CDR3 nucleotides read TGTGCCAGCAGCGTAGAGTCCGGGTACGTTGAGCAGTTCTTC. The V gene is TRBV9, the J gene TRBJ2-1; D is uncertain. V lost 0 bases and J lost 9, with 13 bases in between. CDR3 length: 14 residues. Looked up from germline, CDR1 is SGDLS and CDR2 is YYNGEE.

Remarks on this clone: The sample holds other DNA sequences that translate to the same CDR3. The chain uses TRBV6-5 and TRBJ2-3, with 7 bases that match TRBD2. Germline V lookup: CDR1 MNHEY, CDR2 SVGAGI. The length of the CDR3 is 15 residues. The V and J ends lost 2 bases and 3 bases, in that order; junction bases with no gene match: 5. CDR3: CASSYGGGGTDTQYF. The CDR3 DNA reads TGTGCCAGCAGTTACGGGGGGGGAGGGACAGATACGCAGTATTTT.

This clone was seen a few times. The CDR3 nucleotides are TGTGCCAGCAGCTTGCCCAGGGATACCCAGCATTTT. This translates into CASSLPRDTQHF. The chain joins TRBV5-8 to TRBJ1-5; D might be TRBD1 (5 bases). V lost 1 base, J lost 11 bases, and 10 bases lay in between. CDR3 size: 12 residues. Germline V gene lookup returns CDR1 SGHTS and CDR2 YDEGEE. Full variable domain (missing parts from reference TRBV5-8 and TRBJ1-5): EAGVTQSPTHLIKTRGQQATLRCSPISGHTSVYWYQQALGLGLQFLLWYDEGEERNRGNFPPRFSGRQFPNYSSELNVNALELEDSALYLCASSLPRDTQHFGDGTRLSIL.

This chain links TRBV19 with TRBJ2-2; D tentatively reads TRBD1 or TRBD2 (7 bases each). This CDR3 is built from 16 residues. V was pared by 5 bases and J by 5 bases, with 18 bases between. CDR1 is LNHDA and CDR2 is SQIVND in the germline V gene (reference sequence). The CDR3: CASSPQGRERTGELFF. CDR3 coding DNA: TGTGCCAGTAGTCCACAGGGGAGGGAAAGGACCGGGGAGCTGTTTTTT. The full variable domain, rest sourced from reference TRBV19 and TRBJ2-2, is DGGITQSPKYLFRKEGQNVTLSCEQNLNHDAMYWYRQDPGQGLRLIYYSQIVNDFQKGDIAEGYSVSREKKESFPLTVTSAQKNPTAFYLCASSPQGRERTGELFFGEGSRLTVL.

CDR3: CASSFGLTGTDTQYF. The CDR3 nucleotides read TGTGCCAGCAGTTTTGGGCTCACTGGGACAGATACGCAGTATTTT. The chain uses TRBV27 and TRBJ2-3, with D unclear. From germline, CDR1 is MNHEY and CDR2 SMNVEV (reference sequence). Trimming left V 3 bases short and J 3 bases short, with 13 bases between. The CDR3 extends over 15 amino acids.

The V and J genes are TRBV4-1 and TRBJ1-1; D unresolved. Germline V gene data show CDR1 as MGHRA and CDR2 as YSYEKL. The CDR3 extends over 14 amino acids. Trimming stripped 4 bases from V and 5 bases from J, with 14 bases between. This chain's CDR3 is CASSPLGEGTEAFF. CDR3 in DNA: TGCGCCAGCAGCCCCCTGGGTGAAGGGACTGAAGCTTTCTTT.

The rearrangement links TRBV6-5 to TRBJ2-7; either TRBD1 or TRBD2 may supply D (6 bases each). The CDR3 sequence is 16 residues long. The germline CDR1 and CDR2 sequences are MNHEY and SVGAGI. V shed 1 base and J shed 0 bases, with 13 bases lying between them. CDR3 nucleotide sequence: TGTGCCAGCAGTTACTATGGGGGGCAGAGCTCCTACGAGCAGTACTTC. Residues: CASSYYGGQSSYEQYF.

The chain combines TRBV5-6 with TRBJ2-1, with unresolved D. In germline, CDR1 is SGHDT, CDR2 YYEEEE. This CDR3 is 15 amino acids long. Trimming took off 4 bases at V and 0 bases at J, with 11 bases between the two ends. As DNA, the CDR3 is TGTGCCAGCAGCCCTTCTTCACCCTCCTACAATGAGCAGTTCTTC. It encodes CASSPSSPSYNEQFF.

V usage is TRBV27 and J usage is TRBJ2-1; D is unresolved. Trimming removed 8 bases at V and 6 bases at J, with 8 bases between. This CDR3 comprises 11 residues. From germline, CDR1 is MNHEY and CDR2 SMNVEV (reference sequence). This CDR3 is CASGLFNEQFF. The CDR3 DNA reads as TGTGCCAGCGGATTATTCAATGAGCAGTTCTTC.

This rearrangement joins TRBV2 to TRBJ2-1; D call uncertain. V was cut by 4 bases and J by 9 bases, with 34 bases left in between. CDR3 size: 20 residues. Per the germline V gene, CDR1 is SNHLY and CDR2 is FYNNEI. The DNA of the CDR3 is TGTGCCAGCAGTGTCCCAACCCCCCCGGACCCTAAAAACATCCGGAGTGAGCAGTTCTTC. It encodes CASSVPTPPDPKNIRSEQFF.

The rearrangement links TRBV29-1 to TRBJ2-1; 9 bases agree with TRBD1. Germline values: CDR1 SQVTM, CDR2 ANQGSEA. CDR3 length: 17 residues. Trimming at V came to 7 bases and at J to 0 bases, leaving 13 bases not matched to a gene. The CDR3 loop reads CSALTGGAESSYNEQFF. DNA of the CDR3: TGCAGCGCACTTACAGGGGGCGCTGAGAGCTCCTACAATGAGCAGTTCTTC.

CDR3 sequence (DNA): TGCAGCGTTTCCCCTCTTATAGGACCCTACAATGAGCAGTTCTTC. This translates into CSVSPLIGPYNEQFF. This chain joins TRBV29-1 and TRBJ2-1, with no clear D. The V gene's germline CDR1 is SQVTM and CDR2 ANQGSEA. V was clipped by 5 bases and J by 2 bases, with 16 bases between them. The CDR3 is 15 residues long.

The rearrangement links TRBV21-1 to TRBJ2-1; the DNA was not compared with TRBD2, the D call given in the table. TRBV21-1 is a pseudogene. The CDR3 length is 17 residues. CDR3 sequence reads: CASSKAGAGVRGNEQFF. DNA for the CDR3: TGTGCCAGCAGCAAAGCGGGAGCGGGAGTTCGAGGCAATGAGCAGTTCTTC.

The chain recombines TRBV4-2 with TRBJ2-2, with 9 bases lining up with TRBD2. The CDR3 loop spans 18 amino acids. Trimming at V came to 7 bases and at J to 3 bases, leaving 15 bases not matched to a gene. From germline, CDR1 is LGHNA and CDR2 YNFKEQ. The CDR3 sequence: CASTDSLAGIGHTGELFF. The CDR3 DNA sequence: TGTGCCAGCACCGACTCCCTAGCGGGAATCGGGCACACCGGGGAGCTGTTTTTT.

The rearrangement uses TRBV6-5 and TRBJ2-4, with D unclear. The CDR3 totals 16 residues. Germline V lookup: CDR1 MNHEY, CDR2 SVGAGI. The V and J ends lost 4 bases and 1 base respectively, with 14 bases between them. This CDR3 reads CASSSVFSGAKNIQYF. The CDR3 DNA sequence: TGTGCCAGCAGTTCGGTGTTCTCTGGGGCCAAAAACATTCAGTACTTC.

The chain couples TRBV11-3 to TRBJ2-1; D is possibly TRBD1 or TRBD2 (5 bases each). The V and J ends lost 1 base and 0 bases respectively, with 7 bases between them. This CDR3 region has 15 residues. CDR1 is SGHNT, CDR2 YENEEA, per germline. Here the CDR3 DNA reads TGTGCCAGCAGCTTAGTTGGGGGCTCCTACAATGAGCAGTTCTTC. Translation: CASSLVGGSYNEQFF.

The V and J genes are TRBV7-8 and TRBJ2-7; tentatively, D is TRBD2 (5 bases). The CDR3 runs 15 residues. V lost 4 bases to trimming and J lost 5 bases, with 18 bases between them. The germline CDR1 and CDR2 sequences are SGHVS and FQNEAQ. The CDR3 region has the DNA TGTGCCAGCAGCTCAGCCCAACGGGGTCAGGACGAGCAGTACTTC. Protein: CASSSAQRGQDEQYF.